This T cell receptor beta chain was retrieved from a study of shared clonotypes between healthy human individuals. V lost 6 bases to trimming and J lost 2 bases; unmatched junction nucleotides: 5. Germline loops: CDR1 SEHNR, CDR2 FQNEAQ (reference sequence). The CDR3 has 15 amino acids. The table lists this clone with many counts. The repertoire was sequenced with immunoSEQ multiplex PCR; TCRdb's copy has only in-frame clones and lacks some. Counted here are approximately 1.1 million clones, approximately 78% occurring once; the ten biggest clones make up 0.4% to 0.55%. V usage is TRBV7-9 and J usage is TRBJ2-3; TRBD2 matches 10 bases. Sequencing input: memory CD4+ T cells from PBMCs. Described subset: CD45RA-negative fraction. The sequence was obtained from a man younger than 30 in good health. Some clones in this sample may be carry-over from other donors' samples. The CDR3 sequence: CASSPSGSPTDTQYF. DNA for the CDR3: TGTGCCAGCAGTCCTAGCGGGAGCCCCACAGATACGCAGTATTTT.